The sequence of this T cell receptor beta chain was determined in a study of blood T cell repertoires in COVID-19. Study overall: Nucleic acid was either cDNA or gDNA, and it came from T cells, B-cell-depleted T cells, or PBMCs.

For this clone: In the same sample, other DNA sequences code for this CDR3.

Study processing details: Cell counts per sample came from amplifying reference gene primers. Libraries were prepared by immunoSEQ multiplex PCR; TCRdb keeps only in-frame clonotypes and omits some of them. The V and J calls and clone size come from that table; D and trimming were worked out from the DNA. Of about 240,000 clones detected, approximately 86% appear once; the ten largest clones hold about 3.1%. Unmatched junction bases numbered 5, after V lost 5 bases and J lost 2 bases. Germline-derived CDR1 and CDR2 are MNHEY and SMNVEV (reference sequence). The CDR3 runs 15 residues. The sequence was collected from a woman in her twenties or thirties who had recovered from COVID-19. This chain joins TRBV27 and TRBJ2-1; TRBD1 matches at 8 bases. Sequencing used peripheral blood. The CDR3 DNA reads TGTGCCAGCAGTCTAGACAGGGGTCCCTACAATGAGCAGTTCTTC. Translated, it gives CASSLDRGPYNEQFF.